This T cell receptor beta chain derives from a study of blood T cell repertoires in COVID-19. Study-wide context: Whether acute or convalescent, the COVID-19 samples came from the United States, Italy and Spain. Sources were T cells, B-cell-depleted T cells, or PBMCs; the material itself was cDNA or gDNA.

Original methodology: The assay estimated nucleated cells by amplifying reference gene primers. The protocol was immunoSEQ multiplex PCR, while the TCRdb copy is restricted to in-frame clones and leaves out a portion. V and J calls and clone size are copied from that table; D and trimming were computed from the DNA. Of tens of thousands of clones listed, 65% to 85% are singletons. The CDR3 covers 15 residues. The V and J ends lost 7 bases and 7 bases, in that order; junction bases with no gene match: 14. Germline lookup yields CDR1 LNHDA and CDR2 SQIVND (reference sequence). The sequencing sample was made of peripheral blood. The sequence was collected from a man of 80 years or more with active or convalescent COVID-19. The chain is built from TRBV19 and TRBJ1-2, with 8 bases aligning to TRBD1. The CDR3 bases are TGTGCCAGTATTCCCGAACAGGGGGACGCGGGTGGCTACACCTTC. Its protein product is CASIPEQGDAGGYTF.